Below, 12 T cell receptor beta chains from the same sample are listed, as sequenced in a study of shared clonotypes between healthy human individuals. CD45RO negativity and positive selection for CCR7 defined naive CD8 cells, a population that excluded terminally differentiated effector memory CD45RA+ cells. Libraries were prepared by immunoSEQ multiplex PCR; TCRdb keeps only in-frame clonotypes and omits some of them. Altogether more than 2 million clones are present, about 95% being singletons, with the ten largest covering 1% to 1.3%. What was sequenced was naive CD8+ T cells sorted from blood. The receptors were gathered from a young man in good health.

With respect to this clone: Distinct nucleotide sequences in the sample also encode this CDR3. The CDR3 is CASSQDTALSTDTQYF. DNA for the CDR3: TGTGCCAGCAGCCAAGATACGGCTCTTAGCACAGATACGCAGTATTTT. The chain recombines TRBV4-2 with TRBJ2-3; no definite D call. V was trimmed by 0 bases and J by 0 bases, leaving 10 bases between them. Germline-derived CDR1 and CDR2 are LGHNA and YNFKEQ. The CDR3 runs 16 residues.

The genes are TRBV14 and TRBJ2-7, with a tentative D call TRBD1 (6 bases). Per the germline V gene, CDR1 is SGHDN and CDR2 is FVKESK. V lost 5 bases and J lost 3, with 8 bases in between. This CDR3 spans 12 amino acids. CDR3 amino acids: CASSGDNYEQYF. The DNA of the CDR3 is TGTGCCAGCAGCGGGGACAACTACGAGCAGTACTTC. The variable domain in full, with the rest retrieved from reference TRBV14 and TRBJ2-7, is EAGVTQFPSHSVIEKGQTVTLRCDPISGHDNLYWYRRVMGKEIKFLLHFVKESKQDESGMPNNRFLAERTGGTYSTLKVQPAELEDSGVYFCASSGDNYEQYFGPGTRLTVT.

Comments on this clone: Other nucleotide sequences from this sample produce the same CDR3. This chain connects TRBV5-1 to TRBJ1-1; D ambiguous. Germline loops: CDR1 SGHRS, CDR2 YFSETQ. This CDR3 comprises 12 residues. V gave up 2 bases and J gave up 1 base, with 3 bases separating them. The CDR3 here is CASSFSNTEAFF. The CDR3 coding sequence is TGCGCCAGCAGCTTCTCGAACACTGAAGCTTTCTTT.

This clone was seen only once. V usage is TRBV11-2 and J usage is TRBJ2-5, with 10 bases lining up with TRBD1. The V gene end was trimmed by 5 bases and the J gene end by 4 bases; junction bases not matched to a gene: 7. Looked up from germline, CDR1 is SGHAT and CDR2 is FQNNGV. The CDR3 totals 15 residues. The CDR3 region has the DNA TGTGCCAGCAGCCCCGGGACAGGGGTAACAGAGACCCAGTACTTC. Translation gives CASSPGTGVTETQYF.

This chain connects TRBV9 to TRBJ2-7; D is unresolved. Germline CDR1 is SGDLS and CDR2 is YYNGEE. CDR3 length equals 14 residues. Trimming removed 0 bases from V and 2 bases from J, with 9 bases in between. CDR3 residues: CASSVDGEAYEQYF. For the CDR3, the DNA is TGTGCCAGCAGCGTAGATGGGGAAGCCTACGAGCAGTACTTC. The full variable domain, in which reference TRBV9 and TRBJ2-7 provide the parts outside the CDR3, is DSGVTQTPKHLITATGQRVTLRCSPRSGDLSVYWYQQSLDQGLQFLIQYYNGEERAKGNILERFSAQQFPDLHSELNLSSLELGDSALYFCASSVDGEAYEQYFGPGTRLTVT.

The chain couples TRBV7-8 to TRBJ2-2; D is perhaps TRBD1 (6 bases). Germline loops: CDR1 SGHVS, CDR2 FQNEAQ. The CDR3 has 18 residues. V shed 1 base and J shed 0 bases, with 15 bases lying between them. The CDR3 sequence is CASSLVAAGASNTGELFF. The CDR3 region has the DNA TGTGCCAGCAGCTTAGTCGCGGCAGGGGCCTCGAACACCGGGGAGCTGTTTTTT. The variable domain in full, completed from reference TRBV7-8 and TRBJ2-2, reads GAGVSQSPRYKVAKRGQDVALRCDPISGHVSLFWYQQALGQGPEFLTYFQNEAQLDKSGLPSDRFFAERPEGSVSTLKIQRTQQEDSAVYLCASSLVAAGASNTGELFFGEGSRLTVL.

This rearrangement joins TRBV9 to TRBJ2-7, with D unresolved. Germline CDR1 SGDLS, CDR2 YYNGEE. This CDR3 has 13 residues. V was cut by 4 bases and J by 6 bases, with 14 bases left in between. CDR3 sequence (DNA): TGTGCCAGCAGCCTCGGGCCCCAAGGCGAGCAGTACTTC. Translation: CASSLGPQGEQYF.

V usage is TRBV2 and J usage is TRBJ2-7; 8 bases are a match to TRBD2. Germline-derived CDR1 and CDR2 are SNHLY and FYNNEI. The V segment lost 5 bases and the J segment 2 bases; nucleotides outside the gene matches: 8. The length of the CDR3 is 15 residues. The CDR3 coding sequence is TGTGCCAGCAGTCCCCTAGCGGGTCAGCCCTACGAGCAGTACTTC. Translation gives CASSPLAGQPYEQYF.

This clone was seen only a few times. This rearrangement joins TRBV5-6 to TRBJ2-7; TRBD1 matches at 9 bases. Germline CDR1 and CDR2: SGHDT and YYEEEE. The CDR3 length is 14 residues. With V trimmed by 2 bases and J by 4 bases, 4 bases remained unmatched. The CDR3 spells CASSLWDRVYEQYF. The CDR3 region has the DNA TGTGCCAGCAGCTTATGGGACAGGGTGTACGAGCAGTACTTC.

This sequence joins TRBV4-1 and TRBJ1-4; possible D gene TRBD1, 5 bases. Germline CDR1 MGHRA, CDR2 YSYEKL. The CDR3 runs 16 residues. Deletions cut 3 bases from V and 0 bases from J, with 11 bases between. CDR3 region: CASSQGDGATNEKLFF. Written as DNA, the CDR3 is TGCGCCAGCAGCCAGGGGGACGGCGCAACTAATGAAAAACTGTTTTTT.

As for this clone: The sample has other DNA sequences that encode this CDR3 too. The rearrangement uses TRBV7-9 and TRBJ2-1; D ambiguous. The germline CDR1 and CDR2 sequences are SEHNR and FQNEAQ (reference sequence). Trimming took off 4 bases at V and 1 base at J, with 5 bases between the two ends. The CDR3 contains 13 residues. The CDR3 DNA reads as TGTGCCAGCAGCTCTTCGTCCTACAATGAGCAGTTCTTC. As protein: CASSSSSYNEQFF.

The CDR3 sequence is CASSDQGRGTEAFF. The CDR3 DNA reads TGTGCCAGCAGCGACCAGGGGCGGGGGACTGAAGCTTTCTTT. The rearrangement joins TRBV9 to TRBJ1-1, with a possible D match to TRBD1 (6 bases). V shed 3 bases and J shed 5 bases, with 14 bases lying between them. The length of the CDR3 is 14 residues. Germline CDR1 is SGDLS and CDR2 is YYNGEE.